The following is a TCR beta chain sequence with its context. This clonotype was counted a few times. This receptor's antigen is unknown. No much larger clonotype is one base removed from it; base qualities were not supplied. The entry originates in a study of T cells in Graves' hyperthyroidism and ophthalmopathy (dated by TCRdb to about 2019). The study in broad terms: Peripheral blood samples were taken at the time of initial diagnosis, prior to any treatment. TCR V-J signatures able to tell the groups apart were searched for in a discovery cohort of 100 patients, of whom over 40 had Graves' ophthalmopathy and roughly 57 had stable Graves' hyperthyroidism. Prospective prediction of ophthalmopathy was tested in an independent validation cohort of 18 to 20 hyperthyroidism patients and 15 to 17 patients who later progressed to ophthalmopathy. The roughly 100 discovery patients were randomly divided into training and test sets at a 7:3 ratio. In six Graves' hyperthyroidism patients, the study also compared T-cell repertoires from thyroid tissue with T-cell repertoires from blood. After sampling, hyperthyroidism patients received methimazole starting at 30 mg daily, and ophthalmopathy patients received high-dose intravenous methylprednisolone. The paper reports TCR Vbeta CDR3 sequencing of some 140 peripheral blood samples: approximately 41 ophthalmopathy, about 75 hyperthyroidism and approximately 17 progressor patients.

Amplification of TCR beta CDR3 regions was carried out from RNA transcripts. For the first round of RT-PCR on the TCR CDR3, the HTBI primer set was used together with the Qiagen OneStep RT-PCR kit. Libraries were constructed in a second round of multiplex PCR, after which size selection and purification were performed. Sequencing of the libraries was done on an Illumina HiSeq2000 using paired-end 100 bp reads. On the study's bioinformatics: SOAPnuke was used to process the raw data, throwing out any read that contained adapters or uncalled bases, had a mean Phred below 15, or lacked an exact constant-primer or identifier match. High-quality paired reads were merged with COPE v1.2.5, and unique nucleotide sequences were defined as clonotypes. MiTCR v1.1 was used to align the clonotypes against IMGT TRBV, TRBD and TRBJ reference segments. Only V-J combinations with frequency above 0.0001, covering about 99% of repertoires, were analysed. A TCS score was defined as the ratio between F50 (clonal expansion) and ExV (chaos), using BLOSUM62-based TCRdist between CDR3 peptides within each V-J. Welch's t-statistics and random forest reduced just over 500 V-J features to roughly 13, which were used in a naive Bayes classifier (R e1071). TCRdb redid the processing of the public reads, applying fastp at Q25 and MiXCR, and retained in-frame beta chains. Identical CDR3 protein sequences are pooled into one entry, listed with their most common genes and DNA. The V and J calls and clone size are TCRdb's, not the authors'. The sample table lists approximately 210,000 distinct CDR3 sequences, 15% to 20% of them with a count of one. The ten largest clones add up to approximately 50% of the sample.

CDR1 is given as SGHAT and CDR2 as FQNNGV, both from the germline V gene. V is cut by 8 bases and J by 0 bases, and the space between the germline ends is 17 bases. The cysteine opens and the phenylalanine closes a CDR3 of 16 amino acids. The CDR3 DNA has 48 bases and is translated from base 1. Broader findings and caveats from the paper: Most expanded thyroid clonotypes (frequency above 0.001) were also detected in blood, suggesting blood repertoires may reflect thyroid immune responses. A model built on a 13 V-J signature distinguished ophthalmopathy from stable hyperthyroidism, reaching 85% to 90% sensitivity and around 81% specificity in cross-validation and 80%/75% in testing. No statistical method was used to fix the sample size in advance, and group allocation was not hidden from the investigators. During validation, the model predicted progression to ophthalmopathy a median of approximately 6 months ahead of onset, with around 71% sensitivity and about 72% specificity.

A patient counted as having stable Graves' hyperthyroidism if no progression to ophthalmopathy occurred over 18 months of follow-up. The hyperthyroidism patients were between 18 and 65 years old and newly diagnosed, with a disease duration of less than 2 months. Patients with uncontrolled infections, other autoimmune diseases, pregnancy or lactation were excluded. Diagnoses relied on clinical symptoms, serum thyroxine and TRAb, thyroid ultrasound and orbital computed tomography. Ficoll-Paque density gradient centrifugation was used to isolate PBMCs from about 9.4 ml of fresh peripheral blood. Total RNA was extracted using Trizol reagent, and RNA quality was assessed on an Agilent 2100 Bioanalyzer.

The rearrangement joined TRBV11-2 to TRBJ2-4, with an unclear D gene assignment. Sequenced input: blood. The origin of this receptor is a man aged 50-59 years with Graves' hyperthyroidism. Here the CDR3 is given as CASAKRKTLAKNIQYF. Here is the DNA: TGTGCCAGCGCGAAAAGGAAAACTTTAGCCAAAAACATTCAGTACTTC.